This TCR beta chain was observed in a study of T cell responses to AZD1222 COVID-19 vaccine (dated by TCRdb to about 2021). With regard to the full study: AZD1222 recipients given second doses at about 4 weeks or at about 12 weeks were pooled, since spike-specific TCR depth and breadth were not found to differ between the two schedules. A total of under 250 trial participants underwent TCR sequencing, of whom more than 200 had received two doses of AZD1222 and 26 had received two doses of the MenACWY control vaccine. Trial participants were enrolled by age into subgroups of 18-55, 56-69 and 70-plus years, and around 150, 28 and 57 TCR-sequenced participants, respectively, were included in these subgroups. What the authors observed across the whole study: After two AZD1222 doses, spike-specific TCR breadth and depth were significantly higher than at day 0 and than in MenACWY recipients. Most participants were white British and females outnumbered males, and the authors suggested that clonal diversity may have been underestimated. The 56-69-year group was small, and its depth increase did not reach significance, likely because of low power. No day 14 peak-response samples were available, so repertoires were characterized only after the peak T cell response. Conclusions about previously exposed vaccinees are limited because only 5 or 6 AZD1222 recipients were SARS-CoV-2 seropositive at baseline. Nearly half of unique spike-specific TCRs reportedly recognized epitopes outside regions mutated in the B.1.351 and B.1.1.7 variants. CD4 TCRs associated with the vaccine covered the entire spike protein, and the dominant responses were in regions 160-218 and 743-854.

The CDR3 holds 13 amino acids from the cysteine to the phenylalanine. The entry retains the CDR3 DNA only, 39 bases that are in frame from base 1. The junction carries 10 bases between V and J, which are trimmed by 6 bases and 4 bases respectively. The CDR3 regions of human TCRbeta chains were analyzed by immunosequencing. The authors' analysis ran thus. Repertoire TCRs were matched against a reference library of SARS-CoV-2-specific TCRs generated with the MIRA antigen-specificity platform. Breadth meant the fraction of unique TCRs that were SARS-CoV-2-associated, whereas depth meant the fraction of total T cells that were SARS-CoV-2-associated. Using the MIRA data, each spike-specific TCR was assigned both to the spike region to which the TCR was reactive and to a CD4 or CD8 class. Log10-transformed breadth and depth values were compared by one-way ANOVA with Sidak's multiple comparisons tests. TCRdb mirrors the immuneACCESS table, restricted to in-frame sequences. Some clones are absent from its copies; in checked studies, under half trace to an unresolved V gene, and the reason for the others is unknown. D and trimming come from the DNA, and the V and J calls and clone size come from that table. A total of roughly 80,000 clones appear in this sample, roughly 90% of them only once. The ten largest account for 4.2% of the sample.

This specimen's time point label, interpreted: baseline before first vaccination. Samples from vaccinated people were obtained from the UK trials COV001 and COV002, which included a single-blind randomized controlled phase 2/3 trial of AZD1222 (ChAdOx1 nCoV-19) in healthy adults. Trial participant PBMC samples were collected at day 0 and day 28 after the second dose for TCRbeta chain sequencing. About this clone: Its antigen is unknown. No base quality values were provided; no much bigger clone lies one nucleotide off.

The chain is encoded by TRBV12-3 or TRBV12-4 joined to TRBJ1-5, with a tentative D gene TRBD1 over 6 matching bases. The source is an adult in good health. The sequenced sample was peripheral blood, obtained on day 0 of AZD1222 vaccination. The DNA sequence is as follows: TGTGCCAGCAGCTACACAGGGAATCAGCCCCAGCATTTT. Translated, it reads CASSYTGNQPQHF.